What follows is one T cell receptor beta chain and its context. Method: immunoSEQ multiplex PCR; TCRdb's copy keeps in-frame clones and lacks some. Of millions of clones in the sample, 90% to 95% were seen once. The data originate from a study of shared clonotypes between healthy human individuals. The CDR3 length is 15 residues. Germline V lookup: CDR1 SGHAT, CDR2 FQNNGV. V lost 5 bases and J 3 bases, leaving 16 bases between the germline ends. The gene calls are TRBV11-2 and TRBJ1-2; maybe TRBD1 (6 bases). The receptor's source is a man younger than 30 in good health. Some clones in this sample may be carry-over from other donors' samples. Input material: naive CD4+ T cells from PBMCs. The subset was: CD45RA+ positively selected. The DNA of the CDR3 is TGTGCCAGCAGCGGGGGCCCGGGGGCTTACTATGGCTACACCTTC. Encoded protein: CASSGGPGAYYGYTF.